This T cell receptor (beta chain) was observed in a study of cytomegalovirus exposure and HLA in healthy donors. Looked up from germline, CDR1 is LNHDA and CDR2 is SQIVND (reference sequence). The CDR3 has 14 residues. Trimming shortened V by 8 bases and J by 0 bases, and 11 bases separated the two germline ends. Notes on this clone: The antigen remains undetermined.

PCR employed 60 Vbeta and 13 Jbeta primers. Measured with immunoSEQ multiplex PCR; TCRdb has only the in-frame clones, and not every one. The repertoire includes approximately 100,000 clones, approximately 80% of them detected once, and around 15% sits in the top ten. Points from the study as a whole: The sole available immune exposure information was CMV serostatus. Productive rates of about 90% or about 30% were seen for most TCR beta V segments in an earlier analysis. What was likely a sequencing artifact was a cluster of highly shared sequence variants.

This clonotype was obtained from a man aged 55 to 70 in good health and CMV-seropositive. The specimen sequenced was PBMCs. The chain links TRBV19 to TRBJ2-1; no firm D call. This CDR3 is CASSRQFSYNEQFF. CDR3 nucleotides: TGTGCCAGTTCTCGACAATTCTCCTACAATGAGCAGTTCTTC. Full variable domain (outside the CDR3, taken from reference TRBV19 and TRBJ2-1): DGGITQSPKYLFRKEGQNVTLSCEQNLNHDAMYWYRQDPGQGLRLIYYSQIVNDFQKGDIAEGYSVSREKKESFPLTVTSAQKNPTAFYLCASSRQFSYNEQFFGPGTRLTVL.